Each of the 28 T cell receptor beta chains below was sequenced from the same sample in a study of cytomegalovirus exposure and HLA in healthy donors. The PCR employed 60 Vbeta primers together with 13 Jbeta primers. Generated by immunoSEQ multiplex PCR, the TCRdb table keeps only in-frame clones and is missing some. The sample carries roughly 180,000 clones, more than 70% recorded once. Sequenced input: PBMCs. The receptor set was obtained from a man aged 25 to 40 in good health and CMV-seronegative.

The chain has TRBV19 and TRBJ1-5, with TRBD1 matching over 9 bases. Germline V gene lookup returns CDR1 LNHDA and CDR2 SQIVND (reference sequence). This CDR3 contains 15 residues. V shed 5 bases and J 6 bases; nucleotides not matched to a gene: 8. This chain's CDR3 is CASSPMTGGTQPQHF. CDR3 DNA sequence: TGTGCCAGTAGTCCTATGACAGGGGGTACTCAGCCCCAGCATTTT.

CDR3 sequence reads: CASSPRLTSGSFQETQYF. The CDR3, as DNA: TGTGCCAGCAGTCCTAGGTTGACTAGCGGGAGTTTCCAAGAGACCCAGTACTTC. V is TRBV27 and J is TRBJ2-5; 12 nucleotides line up with TRBD2. Trimming took 5 bases from V and 1 from J; bases not matched to a gene: 11. CDR3 length: 18 amino acids. CDR1 MNHEY and CDR2 SMNVEV come from the germline V gene (reference sequence).

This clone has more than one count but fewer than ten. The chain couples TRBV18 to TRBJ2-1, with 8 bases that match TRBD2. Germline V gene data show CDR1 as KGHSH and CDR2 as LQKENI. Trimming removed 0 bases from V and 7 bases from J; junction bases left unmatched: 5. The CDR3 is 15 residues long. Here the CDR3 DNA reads TGTGCCAGCTCACCACCGAGCGGGGGAAAGAATGAGCAGTTCTTC. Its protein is CASSPPSGGKNEQFF.

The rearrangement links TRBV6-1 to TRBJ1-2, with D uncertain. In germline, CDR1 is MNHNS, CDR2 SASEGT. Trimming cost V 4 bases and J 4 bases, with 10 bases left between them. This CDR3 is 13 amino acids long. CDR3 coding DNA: TGTGCCAGCAGTGGAGCAGCCGGCTATGGCTACACCTTC. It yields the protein CASSGAAGYGYTF.

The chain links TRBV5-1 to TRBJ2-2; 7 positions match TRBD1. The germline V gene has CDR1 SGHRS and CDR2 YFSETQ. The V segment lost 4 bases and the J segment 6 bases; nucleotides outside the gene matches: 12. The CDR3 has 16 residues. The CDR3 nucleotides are TGCGCCAGCAGCATACGACAGGGAGTTTGGCCCGGGGAGCTGTTTTTT. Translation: CASSIRQGVWPGELFF.

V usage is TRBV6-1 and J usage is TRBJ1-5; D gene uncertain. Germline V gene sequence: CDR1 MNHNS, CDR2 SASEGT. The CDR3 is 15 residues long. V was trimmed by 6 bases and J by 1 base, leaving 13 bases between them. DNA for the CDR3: TGTGCCAGCAGGCGGGGTTCCCAGAGCAATCAGCCCCAGCATTTT. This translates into CASRRGSQSNQPQHF.

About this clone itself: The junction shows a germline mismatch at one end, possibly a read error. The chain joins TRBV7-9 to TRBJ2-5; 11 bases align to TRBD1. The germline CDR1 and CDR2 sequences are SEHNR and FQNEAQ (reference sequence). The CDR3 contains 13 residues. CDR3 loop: CSSSRDRGETQYF. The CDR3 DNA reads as TGTTCCAGCAGCAGGGACAGGGGGGAGACCCAGTACTTC.

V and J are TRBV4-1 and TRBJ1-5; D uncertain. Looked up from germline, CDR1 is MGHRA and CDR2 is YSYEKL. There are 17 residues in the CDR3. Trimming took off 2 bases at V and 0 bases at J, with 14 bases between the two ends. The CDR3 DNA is TGCGCCAGCAGCCAATACTGGGCGGGGAATAGCAATCAGCCCCAGCATTTT. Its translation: CASSQYWAGNSNQPQHF.

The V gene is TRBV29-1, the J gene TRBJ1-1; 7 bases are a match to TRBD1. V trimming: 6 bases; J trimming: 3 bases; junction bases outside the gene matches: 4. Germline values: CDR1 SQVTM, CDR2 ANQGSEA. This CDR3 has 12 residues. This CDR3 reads CSVGTDYTEAFF. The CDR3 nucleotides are TGCAGCGTCGGGACAGATTACACTGAAGCTTTCTTT. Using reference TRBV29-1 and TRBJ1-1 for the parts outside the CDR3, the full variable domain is SAVISQKPSRDICQRGTSLTIQCQVDSQVTMMFWYRQQPGQSLTLIATANQGSEATYESGFVIDKFPISRPNLTFSTLTVSNMSPEDSSIYLCSVGTDYTEAFFGQGTRLTVV.

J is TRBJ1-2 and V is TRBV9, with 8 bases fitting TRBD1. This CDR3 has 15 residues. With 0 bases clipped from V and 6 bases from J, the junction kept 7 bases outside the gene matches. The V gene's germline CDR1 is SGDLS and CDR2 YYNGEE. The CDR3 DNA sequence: TGTGCCAGCAGCGTAGGCCTCCGCAGGGGGCATGGCTACACCTTC. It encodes CASSVGLRRGHGYTF.

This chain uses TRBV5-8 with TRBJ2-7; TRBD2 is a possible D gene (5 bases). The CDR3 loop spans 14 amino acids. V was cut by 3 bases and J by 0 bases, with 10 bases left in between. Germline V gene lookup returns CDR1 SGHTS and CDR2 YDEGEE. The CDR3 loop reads CASSSITSSYEQYF. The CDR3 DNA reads TGTGCCAGCAGCTCGATTACTAGCTCCTACGAGCAGTACTTC.

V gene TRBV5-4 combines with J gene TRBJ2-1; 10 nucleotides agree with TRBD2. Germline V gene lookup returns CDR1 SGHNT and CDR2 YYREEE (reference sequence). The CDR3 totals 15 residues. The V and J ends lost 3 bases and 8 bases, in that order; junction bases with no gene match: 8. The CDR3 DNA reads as TGTGCCAGCAGCTACGGGACTAGCGATTTCGATGAGCAGTTCTTC. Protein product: CASSYGTSDFDEQFF.

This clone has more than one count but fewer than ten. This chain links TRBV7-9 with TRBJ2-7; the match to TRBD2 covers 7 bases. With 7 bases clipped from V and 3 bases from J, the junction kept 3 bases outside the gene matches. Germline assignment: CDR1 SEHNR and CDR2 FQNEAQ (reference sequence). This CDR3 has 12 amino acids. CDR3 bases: TGTGCCAGCACTCAGCGGGGCTACGAGCAGTACTTC. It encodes CASTQRGYEQYF.

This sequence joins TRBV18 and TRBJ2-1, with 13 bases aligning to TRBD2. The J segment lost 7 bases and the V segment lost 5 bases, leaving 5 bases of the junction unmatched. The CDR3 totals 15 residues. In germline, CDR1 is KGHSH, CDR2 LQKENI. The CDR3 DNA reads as TGTGCCAGCTCAATCGGACTAGCGGGAGATAATGAGCAGTTCTTC. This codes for CASSIGLAGDNEQFF.

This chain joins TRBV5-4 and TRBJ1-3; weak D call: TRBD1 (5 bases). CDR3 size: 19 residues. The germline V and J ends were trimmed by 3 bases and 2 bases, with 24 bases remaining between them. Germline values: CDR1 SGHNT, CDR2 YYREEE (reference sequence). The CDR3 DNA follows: TGTGCCAGCAGCTCGTTTAGGCAGGGCCAGCTTACTGCTGGAAACACCATATATTTT. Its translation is CASSSFRQGQLTAGNTIYF.

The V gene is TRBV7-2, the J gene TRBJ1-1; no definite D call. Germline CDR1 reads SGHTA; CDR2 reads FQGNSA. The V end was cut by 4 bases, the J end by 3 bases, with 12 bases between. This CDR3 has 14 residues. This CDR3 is CASSYYTGDTEAFF. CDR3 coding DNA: TGTGCCAGCAGCTACTACACGGGAGACACTGAAGCTTTCTTT.

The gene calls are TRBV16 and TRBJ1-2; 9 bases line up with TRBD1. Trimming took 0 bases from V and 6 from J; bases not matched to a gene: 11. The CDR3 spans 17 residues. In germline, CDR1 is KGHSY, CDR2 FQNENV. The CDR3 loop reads CASSQSGVRQGVDGYTF. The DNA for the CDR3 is TGTGCCAGCAGCCAATCGGGAGTTCGACAGGGGGTGGATGGCTACACCTTC.

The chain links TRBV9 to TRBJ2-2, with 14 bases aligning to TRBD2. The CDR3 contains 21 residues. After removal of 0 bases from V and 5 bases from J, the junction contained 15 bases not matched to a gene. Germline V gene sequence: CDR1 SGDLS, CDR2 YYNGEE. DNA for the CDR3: TGTGCCAGCAGCGTAGGGCCGGGACTAGCGGGAGTAAAAGGAGGTACCGGGGAGCTGTTTTTT. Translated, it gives CASSVGPGLAGVKGGTGELFF.

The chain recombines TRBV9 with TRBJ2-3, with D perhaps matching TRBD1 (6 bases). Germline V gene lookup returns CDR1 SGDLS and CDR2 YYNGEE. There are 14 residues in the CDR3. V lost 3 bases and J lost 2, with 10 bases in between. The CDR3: CASSGTALTDTQYF. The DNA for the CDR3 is TGTGCCAGCAGCGGGACAGCACTCACAGATACGCAGTATTTT. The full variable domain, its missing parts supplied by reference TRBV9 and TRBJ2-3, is DSGVTQTPKHLITATGQRVTLRCSPRSGDLSVYWYQQSLDQGLQFLIQYYNGEERAKGNILERFSAQQFPDLHSELNLSSLELGDSALYFCASSGTALTDTQYFGPGTRLTVL.

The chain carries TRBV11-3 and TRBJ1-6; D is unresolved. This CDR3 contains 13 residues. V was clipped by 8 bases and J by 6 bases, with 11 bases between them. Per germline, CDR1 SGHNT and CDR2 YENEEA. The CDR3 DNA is TGTGCCAGCGCGGAATCGCGTAATTCACCCCTCCACTTT. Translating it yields CASAESRNSPLHF.

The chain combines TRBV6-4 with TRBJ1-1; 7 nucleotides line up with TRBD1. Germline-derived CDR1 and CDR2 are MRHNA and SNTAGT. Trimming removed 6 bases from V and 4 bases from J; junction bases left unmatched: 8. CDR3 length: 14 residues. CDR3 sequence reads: CASSPTGARTEAFF. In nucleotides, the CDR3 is TGTGCCAGCAGCCCCACAGGGGCTCGCACTGAAGCTTTCTTT.

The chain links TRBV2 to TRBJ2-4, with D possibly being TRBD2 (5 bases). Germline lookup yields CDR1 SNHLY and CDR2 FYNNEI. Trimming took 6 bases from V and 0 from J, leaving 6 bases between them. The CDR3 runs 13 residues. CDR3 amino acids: CASSGEAKNIQYF. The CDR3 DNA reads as TGTGCCAGCAGCGGGGAAGCCAAAAACATTCAGTACTTC.

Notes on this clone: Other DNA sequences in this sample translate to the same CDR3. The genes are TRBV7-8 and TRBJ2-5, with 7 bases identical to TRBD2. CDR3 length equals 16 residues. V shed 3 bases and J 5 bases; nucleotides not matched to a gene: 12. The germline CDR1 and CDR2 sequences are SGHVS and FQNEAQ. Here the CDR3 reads CASSLARLAARETQYF. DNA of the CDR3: TGTGCCAGCAGCTTGGCGCGTCTAGCGGCGAGGGAGACCCAGTACTTC.

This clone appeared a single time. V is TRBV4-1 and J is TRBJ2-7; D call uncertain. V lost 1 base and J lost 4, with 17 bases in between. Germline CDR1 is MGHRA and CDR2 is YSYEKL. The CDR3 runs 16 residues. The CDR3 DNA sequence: TGCGCCAGCAGCCAAGTTATGGGCCCACCGGCTTACGAGCAGTACTTC. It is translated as CASSQVMGPPAYEQYF.

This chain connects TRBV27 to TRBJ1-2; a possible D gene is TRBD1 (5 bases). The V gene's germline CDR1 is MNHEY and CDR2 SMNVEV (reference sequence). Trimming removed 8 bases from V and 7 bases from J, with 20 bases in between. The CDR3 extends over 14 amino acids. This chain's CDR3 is CASGGLGFQGGYTF. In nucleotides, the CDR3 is TGTGCCAGCGGGGGACTGGGATTTCAGGGTGGCTACACCTTC.

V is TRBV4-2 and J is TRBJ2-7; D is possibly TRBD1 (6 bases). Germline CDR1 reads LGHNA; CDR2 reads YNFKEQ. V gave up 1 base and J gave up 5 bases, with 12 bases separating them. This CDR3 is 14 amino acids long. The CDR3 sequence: CASSQATGLDEQYF. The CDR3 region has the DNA TGTGCCAGCAGCCAAGCGACAGGTTTGGACGAGCAGTACTTC.

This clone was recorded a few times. The CDR3: CASSQDNGVTSYGYTF. The CDR3 DNA sequence: TGCGCCAGCAGCCAAGACAACGGGGTGACAAGCTATGGCTACACCTTC. The V and J genes are TRBV4-3 and TRBJ1-2; no firm D call. The germline V and J ends were trimmed by 0 bases and 4 bases, with 15 bases remaining between them. This CDR3 region has 16 residues. The germline V gene encodes CDR1 LGHNA and CDR2 YSLEER.

The CDR3 coding sequence is TGTGCCAGTGCCAATTCAGGGGGCGCGGATGGCTACACCTTC. It encodes CASANSGGADGYTF. V usage is TRBV28 and J usage is TRBJ1-2; TRBD1 matches 8 bases. After removal of 9 bases from V and 6 bases from J, the junction contained 12 bases not matched to a gene. The CDR3 is made up of 14 amino acids. In germline, CDR1 is MDHEN, CDR2 SYDVKM.